This entry lists 26 T cell receptor beta chains sequenced from one sample in a study of human T cells and chemical hapten exposure. A single record per CDR3 protein comes from TCRdb applying MiXCR to the RACE reads. Altogether a few hundred thousand distinct CDR3 sequences are present, roughly 5% being singletons, with the ten largest covering approximately 2.5%. Described time point: patch test 1, 2 weeks after DPC sensitization. Indicated treatment: therapeutic diphenylcyclopropenone sensitization with weekly scalp DPC. The sequenced sample was whole blood, obtained in connection with sensitization to the hapten diphenylcyclopropenone (DPC). These receptors all come from a woman between 45 and 65 years old with alopecia areata. Some clones in this sample may be carry-over from other donors' samples.

This clonotype was detected ten times or more. The chain joins TRBV6-5 to TRBJ2-1; D possibly corresponds to TRBD2 (5 bases). CDR1 is MNHEY, CDR2 SVGAGI, per germline. There are 16 residues in the CDR3. Trimming took 5 bases from V and 0 from J, leaving 14 bases between them. CDR3 in DNA: TGTGCCAGCAGTCCCCTCGGAGCGGACTCCTACAATGAGCAGTTCTTC. This encodes CASSPLGADSYNEQFF.

This chain links TRBV5-6 with TRBJ1-1; no reliable D call. Per germline, CDR1 SGHDT and CDR2 YYEEEE. There are 13 residues in the CDR3. The V gene lost 1 base and the J gene lost 5 bases, with 9 bases spanning the gap. The DNA for the CDR3 is TGTGCCAGCAGCTTGTGGGAGTGGACTGAAGCTTTCTTT. Its translation is CASSLWEWTEAFF.

The chain combines TRBV29-1 with TRBJ1-1; maybe TRBD1 (5 bases). Trimming removed 6 bases at V and 5 bases at J, with 13 bases between. Germline V lookup: CDR1 SQVTM, CDR2 ANQGSEA. The CDR3 runs to 12 residues. CDR3 protein: CSVRTGLTEAFF. For the CDR3, the DNA is TGCAGCGTCCGGACGGGGCTTACTGAAGCTTTCTTT.

This chain links TRBV2 with TRBJ1-4, with D unclear. Trimming cost V 10 bases and J 4 bases, with 13 bases left between them. This CDR3 contains 13 residues. The germline gives CDR1 SNHLY, CDR2 FYNNEI. The chain's CDR3 is CAKREPFNEKLFF. In nucleotides, the CDR3 is TGTGCCAAACGGGAGCCGTTTAATGAAAAACTGTTTTTT.

In its sample, this clonotype was seen a few times. The V gene is TRBV12-3 or TRBV12-4, the J gene TRBJ2-5; possibly TRBD2 for D (7 bases). The CDR3 covers 14 residues. The ends were cut back, 6 bases at V and 5 bases at J, with 16 bases in the middle. This CDR3 reads CASSLAEGGETQYF. In DNA form, the CDR3 reads TGTGCCAGCAGCCTAGCGGAAGGGGGGGAGACCCAGTACTTC.

The genes are TRBV5-4 and TRBJ2-6; no firm D call. CDR3 size: 15 residues. The germline gives CDR1 SGHNT, CDR2 YYREEE (reference sequence). Trimming pared 9 bases from V and 0 bases from J, leaving 13 bases between. The DNA for the CDR3 is TGTGCCACCAACCCCGGTGGCTCTGGGGCCAACGTCCTGACTTTC. Translation: CATNPGGSGANVLTF.

The chain couples TRBV7-2 to TRBJ2-6; 12 positions match TRBD2. V shed 6 bases and J 1 base; nucleotides not matched to a gene: 4. The germline gives CDR1 SGHTA, CDR2 FQGNSA. This CDR3 has 17 residues. CDR3 protein: CASRVGTSGSGANVLTF. The CDR3 coding sequence is TGTGCCAGCAGGGTTGGGACTAGCGGGTCTGGGGCCAACGTCCTGACTTTC.

This clonotype was seen many times. The chain uses TRBV7-6 and TRBJ1-1; D remains ambiguous. The V end lost 5 bases, the J end lost 5 bases, and 12 bases lay between the germline ends. CDR1 and CDR2 from the germline V gene are SGHVS and FNYEAQ. The CDR3 consists of 13 residues. The CDR3 reads CASSPSEGTEAFF. The CDR3 DNA is TGTGCCAGCAGCCCCTCCGAGGGTACTGAAGCTTTCTTT.

This clonotype has ten or more counts. CDR3 protein: CASSQQGTYEQYF. CDR3 nucleotide sequence: TGTGCCAGCAGCCAACAGGGGACCTACGAGCAGTACTTC. The chain links TRBV11-2 to TRBJ2-7, with 7 positions matching TRBD1. This CDR3 region has 13 residues. The germline gives CDR1 SGHAT, CDR2 FQNNGV. The J segment lost 2 bases and the V segment lost 5 bases, leaving 3 bases of the junction unmatched.

This clonotype was seen ten or more times. This chain uses TRBV20-1 with TRBJ2-3; either TRBD1 or TRBD2 may supply D (5 bases each). Per the germline V gene, CDR1 is DFQATT and CDR2 is SNEGSKA (reference sequence). Trimming removed 2 bases at V and 1 base at J, with 16 bases between. This CDR3 spans 16 amino acids. The DNA of the CDR3 is TGCAGTGCTAGATCTCGTCCGGGGCCGCGCACAGATACGCAGTATTTT. Translating gives CSARSRPGPRTDTQYF.

This clonotype was found many times. The chain recombines TRBV21-1 with TRBJ2-1; TRBD2, as called in the table, went unchecked against the DNA. TRBV21-1 corresponds to a pseudogene. The length of the CDR3 is 13 residues. DNA of the CDR3: TGTGCCAGCAGCAAAGCGGGAGGGGATGAGCAGTTCTTC. It yields the protein CASSKAGGDEQFF.

This clonotype showed up many times. The chain employs TRBV7-9 and TRBJ2-1; 13 nucleotides match TRBD2. The CDR3 is made up of 16 amino acids. From germline, CDR1 is SEHNR and CDR2 FQNEAQ (reference sequence). V was pared by 1 base and J by 8 bases, with 5 bases of the junction left unmatched. CDR3 in DNA: TGTGCCAGCAGCTTAGAACTAGCGGGAGGGCGGGATGAGCAGTTCTTC. Translation: CASSLELAGGRDEQFF.

This clonotype was seen repeatedly, ten times or more. The rearrangement uses TRBV7-8 and TRBJ1-6; the D gene is possibly TRBD1 (5 bases). The CDR3 contains 14 residues. Germline lookup yields CDR1 SGHVS and CDR2 FQNEAQ. V dropped 6 bases and J dropped 10 bases, with 16 bases sitting between them. CDR3 region: CASSLETDTSPLHF. The CDR3 DNA sequence: TGTGCCAGCAGTCTAGAGACAGACACCTCACCCCTCCACTTT.

This clonotype came up a few times. This chain links TRBV27 with TRBJ1-1; 8 bases agree with TRBD1. J was trimmed by 5 bases and V by 5 bases; bases with no gene match: 19. CDR1 and CDR2 from the germline V gene are MNHEY and SMNVEV (reference sequence). The CDR3 runs 18 residues. CDR3 in amino acids: CASSLFAKTGAGGTEAFF. CDR3 bases: TGTGCCAGCAGTCTATTTGCCAAGACAGGGGCAGGAGGAACTGAAGCTTTCTTT.

This clonotype was detected many times. The chain is built from TRBV20-1 and TRBJ1-5, with D possibly TRBD1 on 5 matching bases. This CDR3 has 13 residues. The germline V and J ends were trimmed by 3 bases and 6 bases, with 12 bases remaining between them. Germline lookup yields CDR1 DFQATT and CDR2 SNEGSKA (reference sequence). Here the CDR3 reads CSASGQGFQPQHF. CDR3 DNA sequence: TGCAGTGCTAGTGGACAAGGGTTTCAGCCCCAGCATTTT.

This clonotype was detected many times. J is TRBJ2-1 and V is TRBV6-1, with 7 positions matching TRBD1. Trimming took 7 bases from V and 6 from J; bases not matched to a gene: 6. The V gene's germline CDR1 is MNHNS and CDR2 SASEGT. This CDR3 spans 13 amino acids. In DNA, the CDR3 is TGTGCCAGCACCTTGGGACAGTCCAATGAGCAGTTCTTC. Amino acid sequence: CASTLGQSNEQFF.

This clonotype was detected many times. The chain carries TRBV20-1 and TRBJ2-1; 8 positions match TRBD2. The CDR3 is 17 amino acids. V lost 3 bases to trimming and J lost 0 bases; unmatched junction nucleotides: 10. The germline gives CDR1 DFQATT, CDR2 SNEGSKA (reference sequence). The CDR3 loop is CSASGWVAGSSYNEQFF. CDR3 in DNA: TGCAGTGCTAGTGGCTGGGTAGCGGGGAGCTCCTACAATGAGCAGTTCTTC.

This clonotype was counted at least ten times. This chain connects TRBV9 to TRBJ2-7; 10 bases align to TRBD2. Trimming took 3 bases from V and 2 from J; bases not matched to a gene: 8. CDR3 length: 16 residues. From germline, CDR1 is SGDLS and CDR2 YYNGEE. The CDR3 here is CASSEGVAGGPYEQYF. The CDR3 coding sequence is TGTGCCAGCAGCGAGGGAGTAGCGGGAGGCCCCTACGAGCAGTACTTC.

This clonotype came up many times. The rearrangement links TRBV3-1 to TRBJ2-2; TRBD1 matches at 7 bases. The CDR3 extends over 15 amino acids. V shed 4 bases and J 0 bases; nucleotides not matched to a gene: 2. Germline lookup yields CDR1 LGHDT and CDR2 YNNKEL (reference sequence). In DNA, the CDR3 is TGTGCCAGCAGCCGGGGGACAGCGAACACCGGGGAGCTGTTTTTT. Protein sequence: CASSRGTANTGELFF.

This clonotype was seen more than once but under ten times. The V call is TRBV29-1, the J call TRBJ2-1; 7 bases align to TRBD1. Trimming removed 0 bases from V and 13 bases from J; junction bases left unmatched: 6. Per the germline V gene, CDR1 is SQVTM and CDR2 is ANQGSEA. The CDR3 spans 12 residues. DNA for the CDR3: TGCAGCGTTGAAGATCCTGGGACAGTTCAGTTCTTC. This sequence encodes CSVEDPGTVQFF.

This clonotype was counted a few times. The chain uses TRBV6-1 and TRBJ1-4, with TRBD1 identical over 10 bases. V was pared by 1 base and J by 7 bases, with 3 bases of the junction left unmatched. Germline CDR1 reads MNHNS; CDR2 reads SASEGT. The CDR3 is made up of 15 amino acids. CDR3 loop: CASSEGQGAGEKLFF. The CDR3 region has the DNA TGTGCCAGCAGTGAAGGACAGGGGGCAGGTGAAAAACTGTTTTTT.

The chain is built from TRBV4-2 and TRBJ2-1; TRBD2 matches at 10 bases. The CDR3 sequence is 16 residues long. V dropped 1 base and J dropped 3; count of bases not matched to a gene: 3. Germline loops: CDR1 LGHNA, CDR2 YNFKEQ. CDR3 residues: CASSQGTSGIYNEQFF. The CDR3 nucleotides read TGTGCCAGCAGCCAAGGAACTAGCGGGATCTACAATGAGCAGTTCTTC.

This clonotype has a count of ten or more. CDR3 protein: CASSVGPPNSGNTIYF. The CDR3 DNA reads TGCGCCAGCAGCGTGGGACCGCCCAACTCTGGAAACACCATATATTTT. The rearrangement joins TRBV5-1 to TRBJ1-3, with D perhaps TRBD1 (5 bases). CDR3 length: 16 residues. Per the germline V gene, CDR1 is SGHRS and CDR2 is YFSETQ. Between the trimmed V and J ends, which lost 4 bases and 0 bases, there was a span of 14 bases.

This clonotype was counted ten times or more. V and J are TRBV14 and TRBJ1-1; tentative D call: TRBD1 (5 bases). The length of the CDR3 is 14 residues. The V gene's germline CDR1 is SGHDN and CDR2 FVKESK. With 4 bases removed from V and 5 bases from J, the gap between germline ends came to 14 bases. The CDR3 sequence: CASSPVQGGTEAFF. The CDR3 DNA sequence: TGTGCCAGCAGCCCCGTTCAGGGAGGGACTGAAGCTTTCTTT.

This clonotype occurred many times. The rearrangement joins TRBV5-1 to TRBJ2-5; 7 nucleotides align to TRBD1. Germline trimming cut 2 bases from V and 4 bases from J; bases unmatched to any gene: 8. In germline, CDR1 is SGHRS, CDR2 YFSETQ. This CDR3 has 15 residues. The CDR3 here is CASSLQDRRGETQYF. The DNA for the CDR3 is TGCGCCAGCAGCTTACAGGACAGGCGAGGAGAGACCCAGTACTTC. The full variable domain, with the rest looked up from reference TRBV5-1 and TRBJ2-5, is KAGVTQTPRYLIKTRGQQVTLSCSPISGHRSVSWYQQTPGQGLQFLFEYFSETQRNKGNFPGRFSGRQFSNSRSEMNVSTLELGDSALYLCASSLQDRRGETQYFGPGTRLLVL.

This clonotype was seen a few times. The CDR3 protein is CASSVLVGLGTEAFF. The CDR3 nucleotides read TGTGCCAGCAGTGTCCTTGTGGGGTTAGGAACTGAAGCTTTCTTT. The chain employs TRBV2 and TRBJ1-1; D gene unclear. The CDR3 loop spans 15 amino acids. Trimming stripped 4 bases from V and 5 bases from J, with 17 bases between. Per the germline V gene, CDR1 is SNHLY and CDR2 is FYNNEI.